These 17 T cell receptor beta chains originate from one sample sequenced in a study of blood T cell repertoires in COVID-19. The table came from immunoSEQ multiplex PCR; TCRdb's copy has only in-frame clones and leaves some out. This table has 90,000 to 120,000 clones, 80% to 95% appearing once. Sequenced: peripheral blood. These receptors came from a woman aged 25 to 39 with acute or convalescent COVID-19.

The table lists this clone with a few counts. This chain links TRBV5-1 with TRBJ2-3, with D possibly being TRBD1 (7 bases). This CDR3 is 16 amino acids long. Germline assignment: CDR1 SGHRS and CDR2 YFSETQ. Trimming removed 0 bases from V and 4 bases from J, with 15 bases in between. As DNA, the CDR3 is TGCGCCAGCAGCTTGGATGGACAGGAGGGCGCAGATACGCAGTATTTT. Translated: CASSLDGQEGADTQYF.

This chain links TRBV7-2 with TRBJ1-3; no clear D gene. The V gene lost 6 bases and the J gene lost 1 base, with 13 bases spanning the gap. CDR3 length: 15 amino acids. Germline V gene lookup returns CDR1 SGHTA and CDR2 FQGNSA. The CDR3 reads CASSTEPLSGNTIYF. CDR3 bases: TGTGCCAGCAGTACCGAGCCCCTATCTGGAAACACCATATATTTT.

This rearrangement joins TRBV28 to TRBJ1-2, with 10 bases identical to TRBD1. V gave up 10 bases and J gave up 2 bases; unmatched junction bases: 4. This CDR3 is built from 13 residues. In germline, CDR1 is MDHEN, CDR2 SYDVKM. The CDR3 DNA follows: TGTGCCACCGCGGGACAGGGGAACTATGGCTACACCTTC. It codes for CATAGQGNYGYTF.

The chain uses TRBV4-3 and TRBJ1-5, with D possibly being TRBD1 (5 bases). V lost 1 base and J lost 3, with 10 bases in between. Per germline, CDR1 LGHNA and CDR2 YSLEER. This CDR3 comprises 15 residues. CDR3 coding DNA: TGCGCCAGCAGCCAAGCCGGGGGTATCAATCAGCCCCAGCATTTT. The encoded protein is CASSQAGGINQPQHF.

The chain couples TRBV19 to TRBJ2-1; 7 bases agree with TRBD1. This CDR3 is built from 17 residues. CDR1 is LNHDA, CDR2 SQIVND, per germline (reference sequence). The trim removed 6 bases at V and 5 bases at J, leaving 16 bases unmatched. The CDR3 sequence is CASRVGGASAGDNEQFF. CDR3 DNA sequence: TGTGCCAGTAGAGTAGGGGGCGCTTCCGCGGGTGACAATGAGCAGTTCTTC.

This chain links TRBV5-4 with TRBJ2-2; 11 nucleotides align to TRBD2. With 4 bases clipped from V and 5 bases from J, the junction kept 10 bases outside the gene matches. CDR1 and CDR2 (germline): SGHNT, YYREEE (reference sequence). This CDR3 contains 17 residues. CDR3 bases: TGTGCCAGCAGCGCCGACCTAGCGGGAGGAGGTACCGGGGAGCTGTTTTTT. Encoded protein: CASSADLAGGGTGELFF.

The chain has TRBV10-2 and TRBJ2-1; the match to TRBD2 covers 16 bases. The ends lost 1 base at V and 1 base at J; junction bases unmatched: 4. Germline CDR1 reads WSHSY; CDR2 reads SAAADI. The CDR3 runs 19 residues. The CDR3: CASSEWGLAGGVSYNEQFF. In DNA form, the CDR3 reads TGCGCCAGCAGTGAGTGGGGACTAGCGGGGGGGGTTTCCTACAATGAGCAGTTCTTC.

V usage is TRBV12-5 and J usage is TRBJ1-3, with 7 bases aligning to TRBD1. Germline V CDR1 and CDR2: LGHNT, FRNRAP. The length of the CDR3 is 18 residues. V was pared by 2 bases and J by 0 bases, with 10 bases of the junction left unmatched. The CDR3 reads CASGLRAGGTFSGNTIYF. CDR3 nucleotides: TGTGCTAGTGGTTTGAGGGCAGGGGGAACCTTCTCTGGAAACACCATATATTTT.

The chain uses TRBV5-6 and TRBJ2-7; the D gene is possibly TRBD1 (5 bases). With 4 bases removed from V and 3 bases from J, the gap between germline ends came to 11 bases. The CDR3 has 13 amino acids. In germline, CDR1 is SGHDT, CDR2 YYEEEE. The CDR3 here is CASSAVGVYEQYF. The CDR3 DNA sequence: TGTGCCAGCAGCGCGGTAGGGGTCTACGAGCAGTACTTC.

The CDR3 here is CASSLYGGQYQETQYF. CDR3 sequence (DNA): TGCGCCAGCAGCTTGTATGGGGGACAGTACCAAGAGACCCAGTACTTC. The V and J genes are TRBV5-1 and TRBJ2-5; 7 bases match TRBD1. The V gene end was trimmed by 1 base and the J gene end by 0 bases; junction bases not matched to a gene: 6. CDR1 SGHRS and CDR2 YFSETQ come from the germline V gene. The CDR3 spans 16 residues.

The chain joins TRBV9 to TRBJ1-1; D gene ambiguous. Per the germline V gene, CDR1 is SGDLS and CDR2 is YYNGEE. This CDR3 region has 14 residues. Trimming removed 0 bases from V and 4 bases from J, with 10 bases in between. CDR3 DNA: TGTGCCAGCAGCGTAGGCTCGGGATCCACTGAAGCTTTCTTT. Translated, it gives CASSVGSGSTEAFF.

The rearrangement uses TRBV5-6 and TRBJ2-5; D possibly corresponds to TRBD2 (6 bases). The germline V and J ends were trimmed by 5 bases and 7 bases, with 15 bases remaining between them. Germline CDR1 is SGHDT and CDR2 is YYEEEE. The CDR3 sequence is 13 residues long. In DNA form, the CDR3 reads TGTGCCAGCAGAAATCCGCCAGCGGGGACCCAGTACTTC. This gives the protein CASRNPPAGTQYF.

V usage is TRBV9 and J usage is TRBJ2-3; 8 bases are shared with TRBD2. Germline lookup yields CDR1 SGDLS and CDR2 YYNGEE. The CDR3 length is 14 residues. The trim removed 3 bases at V and 3 bases at J, leaving 3 bases unmatched. This chain's CDR3 is CASSASGSTDTQYF. Here the CDR3 DNA reads TGTGCCAGCAGCGCCAGCGGGAGTACAGATACGCAGTATTTT. The variable domain in full, completed from reference TRBV9 and TRBJ2-3, reads DSGVTQTPKHLITATGQRVTLRCSPRSGDLSVYWYQQSLDQGLQFLIQYYNGEERAKGNILERFSAQQFPDLHSELNLSSLELGDSALYFCASSASGSTDTQYFGPGTRLTVL.

In its sample, this clone was seen once. The chain uses TRBV28 and TRBJ1-2; 7 bases map to TRBD1. V gave up 6 bases and J gave up 2 bases; unmatched junction bases: 12. Germline lookup yields CDR1 MDHEN and CDR2 SYDVKM. There are 16 residues in the CDR3. The chain's CDR3 is CASRSGGQRSNYGYTF. The CDR3 coding sequence is TGTGCCAGCAGATCCGGGGGACAGCGCTCAAACTATGGCTACACCTTC.

The chain has TRBV27 and TRBJ1-6; TRBD1 agrees at 11 bases. This CDR3 contains 16 residues. Per the germline V gene, CDR1 is MNHEY and CDR2 is SMNVEV (reference sequence). V gave up 5 bases and J gave up 9 bases; unmatched junction bases: 9. CDR3 sequence reads: CASSDQDRGLSSPLHF. The CDR3 nucleotides are TGTGCCAGCAGTGACCAGGACAGGGGGCTGAGTTCACCCCTCCACTTT.

The J gene is TRBJ1-1, the V gene TRBV28, with 8 bases aligning to TRBD1. The trim removed 4 bases at V and 1 base at J, leaving 11 bases unmatched. CDR3 size: 17 residues. Looked up from germline, CDR1 is MDHEN and CDR2 is SYDVKM. The CDR3 loop is CASSYSQGASGNTEAFF. The CDR3 DNA reads TGTGCCAGCAGTTACAGTCAGGGGGCATCTGGGAACACTGAAGCTTTCTTT. Using reference TRBV28 and TRBJ1-1 for the parts outside the CDR3, the full variable domain is DVKVTQSSRYLVKRTGEKVFLECVQDMDHENMFWYRQDPGLGLRLIYFSYDVKMKEKGDIPEGYSVSREKKERFSLILESASTNQTSMYLCASSYSQGASGNTEAFFGQGTRLTVV.

V and J are TRBV5-1 and TRBJ1-2; 9 positions match TRBD1. The CDR3 has 16 amino acids. Germline V gene data show CDR1 as SGHRS and CDR2 as YFSETQ. The V segment lost 4 bases and the J segment 6 bases; nucleotides outside the gene matches: 13. The chain's CDR3 is CASSPGQGLAIHGYTF. CDR3 bases: TGCGCCAGCAGCCCCGGACAGGGGTTGGCGATCCATGGCTACACCTTC.